This TCR beta chain originates from a study of human T cells and chemical hapten exposure (TCRdb year 2021). At the level of the whole study: For sensitization, 2% DPC in acetone was applied to a roughly 2 cm by roughly 2 cm area of upper inner arm skin. Throughout the study period of around 25 weeks, patients also received therapeutic DPC doses to the scalp every week. Patch tests used Finn chambers with 0.01% DPC on the upper back, scored after 6 days by International Contact Dermatitis Research Group standards. The patient cohort, mostly female, included alopecia areata with under or over 50% scalp involvement, alopecia totalis and alopecia universalis. Libraries were pooled for sequencing, and per-sample TCR yields varied mainly because of small differences in library volumes within the pool. In alopecia patients, the study followed how the peripheral blood TCR repertoire changed in vivo over primary and secondary sensitization to diphenylcyclopropenone (DPC), a hapten. Blood samples were taken from patients before sensitization (week 0) and at 2, 6 and about 24 weeks after DPC sensitization. Under 30 alopecia patients gave blood for TCR sequencing at one to four time points (pre-sensitization, 2, 6 and 24 weeks). Broad study findings and their caveats: DPC sensitization did not change the number of TCRs with a frequency above 1 in 1000, and there was no evidence of changes in global repertoire structure. After repeated subsampling, changes were observed in the strength of the expansion versus patch-test correlation and in the threshold at which the correlation became significant. Because every patient had alopecia, a presumed autoimmune disease, the patients' immune response might differ from that of healthy individuals. Significantly more large CDR3 similarity clusters were formed by expanded TCRs than by pre-sensitization or healthy control sets, consistent with antigen-driven responses. Patch test score was positively correlated with the number of PT1 expanded TCRs, with significance at thresholds 8, 16 and 32 but not at 4.

What the time point label conveys for this sample: pre-sensitization, week 0. The treatment or condition tag for this specimen amounts to: therapeutic diphenylcyclopropenone sensitization with weekly scalp DPC. At each patch-test visit, blood was drawn before the patch test was applied. Patients were eligible if aged 18 to 70, diagnosed with alopecia and judged suitable for DPC therapy, and pregnant patients were excluded. Total RNA was extracted from unfractionated whole blood that had been collected in Tempus Blood RNA tubes. This clonotype showed up many times. The target of this receptor is not known. Base qualities are not recorded, but no much larger clone differs from it by a single base. Library preparation employed RACE. The listed sequencing device is NextSeq 500. During library preparation, unique molecular identifiers were attached to individual cDNA molecules so that TCRs could be counted in a quantitative, reproducible way. Both TCR alpha and TCR beta chains were sequenced from each blood RNA sample. The authors' pipeline ran thus. Samples had a median of around 92,000 TCRs, with a range from 23,224 to 690,600. V, J and CDR3 annotation of the TCR reads was performed with the Decombinator software suite. To make PS versus PT1 abundance plots, every sample was subsampled to the same number of TCRs (28,000). Expanded TCRs were defined as absent before sensitization and observed at least eight times at the 2-week time point. Starting from the raw public reads, TCRdb applied fastp trimming at Q25, assembled clones with MiXCR and retained in-frame beta chains. Duplicate CDR3 protein sequences are folded into a single record with the most common DNA and genes. The V and J calls come from TCRdb's annotation, not from the publication. The sample yields around 330,000 distinct CDR3 sequences; 4.5% to 7% were counted once. Less than 9% of the sample lies in the top ten.

The material was whole blood, obtained in connection with sensitization to the hapten diphenylcyclopropenone (DPC). The clonotype comes from a woman under 30 with alopecia areata. Some clones in this sample may be carry-over from other donors' samples.

The CDR3 region: CASSSSAEETQYF. The nucleotide sequence reads as follows: TGTGCCAGCAGCTCCTCGGCTGAAGAGACCCAGTACTTC. Recombination linked TRBV7-8 to TRBJ2-5, with no confidently assigned D gene. V and J are truncated by 4 bases and 3 bases respectively, leaving an intervening sequence of 9 bases. CDR1 and CDR2, per the germline V gene, are SGHVS and FQNEAQ. Including cysteine and phenylalanine, the CDR3 has 13 amino acids. Just CDR3 DNA is preserved here, 39 bases in frame from base 1.